This entry concerns a single T cell receptor (beta chain). The antigen remains undetermined. An end of the junction differs from the germline gene, which may be a read error. The source of the sample is a study of T cell repertoires in cytomegalovirus infection. Study background: Public TCR beta signatures marked donors with CMV infection and the matching HLA.

Findings of the study overall: Cumulative frequency (of public TCR beta family members) identified carriers of CMV plus the relevant HLA. Clonotype analysis showed dominance of the ex vivo response by HLA-C-restricted CMV-specific TCR beta clonotypes.

Germline V gives CDR1 DFQATT, CDR2 SNEGSKA (reference sequence). The CDR3 extends over 13 amino acids. TCRdb re-analysed the reads in MiXCR, keeping a single row per CDR3 protein. The sample shows some 500,000 distinct CDR3 sequences, approximately 40% of them seen only once. Specimen: cultured PBMCs, collected from culture after CMV antigen stimulation. The J gene is TRBJ1-2, the V gene TRBV20-1, with a possible D match to TRBD1 (5 bases). The sequence came from a human donor in good health (CMV status not recorded). Some clones in this sample may be carry-over from other donors' samples. As DNA, the CDR3 is TGCAATGCTAGAGGGGTAGGAGACTATGGCTACACCTTC. This encodes CNARGVGDYGYTF.